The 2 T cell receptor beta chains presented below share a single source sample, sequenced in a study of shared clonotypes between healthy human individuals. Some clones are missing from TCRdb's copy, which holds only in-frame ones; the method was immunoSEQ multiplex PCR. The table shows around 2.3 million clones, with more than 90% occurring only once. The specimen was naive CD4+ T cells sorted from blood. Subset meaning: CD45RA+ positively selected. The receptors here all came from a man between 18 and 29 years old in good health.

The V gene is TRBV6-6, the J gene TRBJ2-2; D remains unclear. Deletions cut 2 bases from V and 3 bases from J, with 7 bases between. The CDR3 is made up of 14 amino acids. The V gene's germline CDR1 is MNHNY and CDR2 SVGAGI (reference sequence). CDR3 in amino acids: CASSYRKDTGELFF. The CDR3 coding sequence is TGTGCCAGCAGTTACCGAAAGGACACCGGGGAGCTGTTTTTT.

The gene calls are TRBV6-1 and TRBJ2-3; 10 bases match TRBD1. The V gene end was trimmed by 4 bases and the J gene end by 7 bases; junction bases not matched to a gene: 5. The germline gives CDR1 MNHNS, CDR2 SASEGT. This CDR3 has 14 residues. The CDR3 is CASSATDRGYTQYF. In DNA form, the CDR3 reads TGTGCCAGCAGTGCGACGGACAGGGGGTATACGCAGTATTTT.